This TCR beta chain was obtained from a study of T-cell reconstitution after alpha-beta-depleted transplantation in children. Germline V gene sequence: CDR1 SGHVS, CDR2 FQNEAQ. Trimming took off 1 base at V and 3 bases at J, with 13 bases between the two ends. The CDR3 totals 15 residues. At least ten counts were recorded for this clonotype. Unique molecular identifiers were incorporated into the prepared TCRbeta library. Each CDR3 protein gets one entry after TCRdb re-called the PCR reads with MiXCR. This sample has around 500,000 distinct CDR3 sequences, with about 12% found just once. The chain carries TRBV7-8 and TRBJ2-7, with D perhaps given as TRBD1 or TRBD2 (5 bases each). The sequences come from PBMCs from the stem cell graft donor, collected from the stem cell graft. The sequence was collected from a human donor who donated a stem cell graft to a child with combined immunodeficiency. CDR3 in amino acids: CASSLVGVPYYEQYF. CDR3 in DNA: TGTGCCAGCAGCTTAGTGGGGGTCCCTTACTACGAGCAGTACTTC.